This T cell receptor (beta chain) is from a study of blood T cells in healthy people across ages. Study conclusions and caveats: Higher diversity and more naive CD4+ cells were features of long-lived donors, compared to aged donors. Significant beta diversity loss was already apparent by age roughly 40, declining roughly linearly.

Regarding this clonotype: Its target is not known.

CDR1 and CDR2 from the germline V gene are SEHNR and FQNEAQ (reference sequence). J lost 0 bases, V lost 3 bases, and 3 bases had no gene match. This CDR3 has 15 amino acids. A J-beta primer mix and a sample-barcoded 5' primer were used in a second PCR of roughly 7 to 12 cycles. In TCRdb, the 5' RACE reads were re-called with MiXCR into one record per CDR3 protein. The sample contains hundreds of thousands of distinct CDR3 sequences, more than 20% of which appear only once. This sequence joins TRBV7-9 and TRBJ1-1; 8 positions match TRBD1. The TCR was taken from a man between 65 and 79 years old in good health. The specimen was blood. CDR3 nucleotides: TGTGCCAGCAGCTTCGGGACAGGTATGAACACTGAAGCTTTCTTT. As protein: CASSFGTGMNTEAFF.